This is a list of T cell receptor beta chains from one sample in a study of T cells in Graves' hyperthyroidism and ophthalmopathy. TCRdb recomputed calls from the multiplex PCR reads with MiXCR, one row per CDR3 protein. The table has 300,000 to 400,000 distinct CDR3 sequences, roughly 13% seen once. Sequencing was performed on blood. The receptor set was obtained from a woman between 55 and 75 years old with Graves' hyperthyroidism. Each CDR3 is given with its conserved first and last residue. The D gene is left open where the match is weak. Where a row states a size, it is once, few, many or the class of an expanded clone; other rows omit it.

J | size | D | V | length | CDR3
TRBJ2-5 | many | NA | TRBV12-3/TRBV12-4 | 15 | CASSPRPGGTETQYF
TRBJ2-2 | many | NA | TRBV2 | 15 | CASSELGTLTGELFF
TRBJ2-5 | many | NA | TRBV20-1 | 15 | CSARDGASGQETQYF
TRBJ1-5 | NA | NA | TRBV28 | 14 | CASSGDVSNQPQHF
TRBJ2-6 | few | NA | TRBV7-9 | 16 | CASTLNGGPGANVLTF
TRBJ1-2 | many | NA | TRBV6-6 | 16 | CASSYLDGKANYGYTF
TRBJ2-3 | many | NA | TRBV29-1 | 14 | CSVKGTSQSDTQYF
TRBJ2-2 | few | NA | TRBV19 | 14 | CASHGPGYTGELFF
TRBJ2-5 | few | TRBD2 | TRBV7-6 | 16 | CASSPPLAGGQETQYF
TRBJ2-3 | NA | NA | TRBV7-3 | 15 | CASSSDGQYTDTQYF
TRBJ2-7 | NA | TRBD2 | TRBV10-2 | 16 | CASSESGLAGFYEQYF
TRBJ1-2 | NA | TRBD1 | TRBV13 | 14 | CASSLRTGARGYTF
TRBJ2-7 | NA | TRBD2 | TRBV20-1 | 13 | CSEMGLDRHEQYF
TRBJ2-2 | NA | NA | TRBV28 | 13 | CASTSGVGGELFF
TRBJ1-5 | many | NA | TRBV19 | 15 | CASSSLLGGSQPQHF
TRBJ2-1 | many | TRBD1 | TRBV7-8 | 13 | CASKQGWDNEQFF
TRBJ1-1 | NA | NA | TRBV9 | 14 | CASGDPGWSTEAFF
TRBJ1-2 | few | NA | TRBV5-5 | 13 | CTSSTRGGWGYTF
TRBJ1-4 | NA | TRBD1 | TRBV24-1 | 15 | CATSDFTTGVEKLFF
TRBJ2-7 | many | NA | TRBV18 | 13 | CASSPYSDYEQYF
TRBJ2-6 | few | NA | TRBV20-1 | 18 | CSARDWGQKVTGANVLTF
TRBJ1-1 | many | NA | TRBV30 | 13 | CAWSVEAITEAFF
TRBJ2-1 | many | NA | TRBV5-1 | 14 | CASSLSGSRDEQFF
TRBJ2-1 | NA | NA | TRBV7-3 | 14 | CASSLSPASAEQFF
TRBJ2-5 | many | NA | TRBV14 | 12 | CASSLRQETQYF
TRBJ1-5 | many | TRBD1 | TRBV2 | 14 | CASSRTGSNQPQHF
TRBJ2-7 | many | NA | TRBV6-2/TRBV6-3 | 12 | CASSYSRGEQYF
TRBJ1-1 | many | TRBD1 | TRBV3-1 | 15 | CASSQPTGSNTEAFF
TRBJ2-5 | NA | NA | TRBV7-9 | 15 | CASSFVGSGQETQYF
TRBJ1-1 | many | NA | TRBV5-1 | 15 | CASSSPQAANTEAFF
TRBJ2-2 | NA | TRBD2 | TRBV5-4 | 19 | CASSLAGLAGGRGTGELFF
TRBJ2-1 | many | NA | TRBV11-2 | 12 | CASSFSPGVQFF
TRBJ2-1 | many | TRBD2 | TRBV7-8 | 17 | CASSSQGLLAGYNEQFF
TRBJ2-1 | many | TRBD2 | TRBV2 | 14 | CASSESGSYNEQFF
TRBJ2-7 | many | NA | TRBV12-3/TRBV12-4 | 14 | CASSLNRDMYEQYF
TRBJ2-2 | many | NA | TRBV12-3/TRBV12-4 | 15 | CASGLGQGGTGELFF
TRBJ2-1 | many | TRBD2 | TRBV6-2/TRBV6-3 | 20 | CASSYSPSGSPLSSYNEQFF
TRBJ1-1 | few | NA | TRBV19 | 11 | CASSNLREAFF
TRBJ2-7 | many | NA | TRBV20-1 | 12 | CSAMERVGEQYF
TRBJ2-7 | many | TRBD2 | TRBV9 | 15 | CASSVATGGVYEQYF
TRBJ2-7 | few | TRBD1 | TRBV6-6 | 17 | CASSYPKTGTGNYEQYF
TRBJ1-2 | many | NA | TRBV2 | 14 | CASKRAVSGYGYTF
TRBJ2-1 | many | NA | TRBV12-3/TRBV12-4 | 15 | CASSFEVGSYNEQFF
TRBJ2-1 | many | TRBD2 | TRBV29-1 | 17 | CSVEGMGQRESYNEQFF
TRBJ2-1 | many | TRBD2 | TRBV7-2 | 14 | CASSLWVRGGLQFF